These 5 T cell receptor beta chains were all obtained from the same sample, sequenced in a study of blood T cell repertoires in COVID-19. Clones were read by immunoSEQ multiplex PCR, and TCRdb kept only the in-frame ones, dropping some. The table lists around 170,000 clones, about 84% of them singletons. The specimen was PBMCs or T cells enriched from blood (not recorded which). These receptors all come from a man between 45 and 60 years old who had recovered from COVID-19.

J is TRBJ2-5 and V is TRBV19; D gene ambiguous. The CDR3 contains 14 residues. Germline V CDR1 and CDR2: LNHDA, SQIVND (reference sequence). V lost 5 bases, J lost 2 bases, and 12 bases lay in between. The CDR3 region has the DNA TGTGCCAGTAGTTTCGACATAGAGCAAGAGACCCAGTACTTC. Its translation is CASSFDIEQETQYF.

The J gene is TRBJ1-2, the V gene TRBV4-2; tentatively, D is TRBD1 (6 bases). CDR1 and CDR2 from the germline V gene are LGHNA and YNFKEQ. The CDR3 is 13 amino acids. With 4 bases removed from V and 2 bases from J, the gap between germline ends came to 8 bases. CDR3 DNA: TGTGCCAGCAGCCCAACAGGGAACTATGGCTACACCTTC. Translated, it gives CASSPTGNYGYTF.

The CDR3 protein is CAIRGTARTEAFF. The CDR3 DNA sequence: TGTGCCATCAGGGGGACAGCCCGTACTGAAGCTTTCTTT. This chain uses TRBV27 with TRBJ1-1; 7 bases are shared with TRBD1. CDR1 and CDR2 (germline): MNHEY, SMNVEV (reference sequence). This CDR3 is 13 amino acids long. Trimming cost V 10 bases and J 5 bases; bases outside gene matches: 10.

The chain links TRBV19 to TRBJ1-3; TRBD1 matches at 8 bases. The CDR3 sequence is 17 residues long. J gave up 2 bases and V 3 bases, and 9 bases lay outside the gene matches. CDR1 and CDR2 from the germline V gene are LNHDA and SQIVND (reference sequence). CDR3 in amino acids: CASSIGLWTGPGNTIYF. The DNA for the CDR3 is TGTGCCAGTAGTATCGGGCTTTGGACAGGGCCTGGAAACACCATATATTTT.

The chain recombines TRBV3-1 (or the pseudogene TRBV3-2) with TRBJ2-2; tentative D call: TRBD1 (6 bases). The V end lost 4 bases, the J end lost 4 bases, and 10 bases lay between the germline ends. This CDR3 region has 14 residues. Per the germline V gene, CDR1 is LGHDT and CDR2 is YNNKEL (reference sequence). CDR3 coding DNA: TGTGCCAGCAGCCCAATCAGGGGCACCGGGGAGCTGTTTTTT. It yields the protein CASSPIRGTGELFF.